The sequence of this TCR beta chain was determined in a study of chemoradiotherapy in HPV16-positive cancers. The CDR3 is 14 amino acids. After removal of 8 bases from V and 6 bases from J, the junction contained 9 bases not matched to a gene. Germline V gene data show CDR1 as MNHEY and CDR2 as SMNVEV (reference sequence). The protocol was immunoSEQ multiplex PCR, while the TCRdb copy is restricted to in-frame clones and leaves out a portion. Of about 4,800 clones listed, roughly nine tenths are singletons. This clone was seen a single time. The rearrangement joins TRBV27 to TRBJ2-1; 8 bases are a match to TRBD1. The sequence derives from a human donor with HPV-associated anogenital cancer. This sample comprised tumor tissue, obtained from a patient who underwent chemoradiotherapy. The DNA of the CDR3 is TGTGCCAGCGTCGACAGGGGCCCCGGCAATGAGCAGTTCTTC. Translated, it gives CASVDRGPGNEQFF.